This T cell receptor (beta chain) appears in the sequencing data of a study of blood T cell repertoires in COVID-19. Unmatched junction bases numbered 4, after V lost 4 bases and J lost 8 bases. CDR1 and CDR2 from the germline V gene are SQVTM and ANQGSEA. CDR3 length: 14 residues. TCRdb's table, derived via immunoSEQ multiplex PCR, lists solely in-frame clones and lacks some. The repertoire holds more than 130,000 clones, with around nine tenths as singletons. The chain links TRBV29-1 to TRBJ2-1, with TRBD2 matching over 14 bases. The sequence was collected from a woman in her 40s with acute or convalescent COVID-19. Sequenced: peripheral blood. CDR3 DNA sequence: TGCAGCGTTGTGGGGACTAGCGGGAGATATGAGCAGTTCTTC. The encoded protein is CSVVGTSGRYEQFF.